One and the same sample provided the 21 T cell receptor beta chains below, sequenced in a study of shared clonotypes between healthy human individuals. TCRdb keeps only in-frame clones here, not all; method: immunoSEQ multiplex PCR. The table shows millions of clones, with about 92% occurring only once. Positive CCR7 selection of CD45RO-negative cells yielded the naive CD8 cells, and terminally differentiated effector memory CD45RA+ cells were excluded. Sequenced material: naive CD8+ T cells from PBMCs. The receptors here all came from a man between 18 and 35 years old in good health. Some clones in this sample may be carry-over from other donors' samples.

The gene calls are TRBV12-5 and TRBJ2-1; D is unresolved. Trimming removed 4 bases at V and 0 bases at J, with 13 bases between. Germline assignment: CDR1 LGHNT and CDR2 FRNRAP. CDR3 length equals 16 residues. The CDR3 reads CASGSQLGSSYNEQFF. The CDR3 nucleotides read TGTGCTAGTGGTTCTCAATTGGGTAGCTCCTACAATGAGCAGTTCTTC.

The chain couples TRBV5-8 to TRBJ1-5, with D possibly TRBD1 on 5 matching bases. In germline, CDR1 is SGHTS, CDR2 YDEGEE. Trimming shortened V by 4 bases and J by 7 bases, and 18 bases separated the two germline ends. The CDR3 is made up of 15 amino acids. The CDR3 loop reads CASSHEDGGEQPQHF. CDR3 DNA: TGTGCCAGCAGCCACGAAGACGGGGGGGAACAGCCCCAGCATTTT. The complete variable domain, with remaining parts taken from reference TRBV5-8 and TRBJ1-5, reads EAGVTQSPTHLIKTRGQQATLRCSPISGHTSVYWYQQALGLGLQFLLWYDEGEERNRGNFPPRFSGRQFPNYSSELNVNALELEDSALYLCASSHEDGGEQPQHFGDGTRLSIL.

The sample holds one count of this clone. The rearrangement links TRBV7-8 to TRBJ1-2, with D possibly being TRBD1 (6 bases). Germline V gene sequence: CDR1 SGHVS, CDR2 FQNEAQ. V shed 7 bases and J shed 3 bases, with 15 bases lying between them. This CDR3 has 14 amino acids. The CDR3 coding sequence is TGTGCCAGCACCGAAGGGGGGGGGCACTATGGCTACACCTTC. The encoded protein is CASTEGGGHYGYTF.

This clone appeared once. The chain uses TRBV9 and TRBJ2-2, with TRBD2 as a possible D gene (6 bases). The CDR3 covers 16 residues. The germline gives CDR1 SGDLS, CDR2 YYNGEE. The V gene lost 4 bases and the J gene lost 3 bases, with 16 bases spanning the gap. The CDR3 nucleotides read TGTGCCAGCAGCCCCCATCCGGGCGGGGACACCGGGGAGCTGTTTTTT. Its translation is CASSPHPGGDTGELFF.

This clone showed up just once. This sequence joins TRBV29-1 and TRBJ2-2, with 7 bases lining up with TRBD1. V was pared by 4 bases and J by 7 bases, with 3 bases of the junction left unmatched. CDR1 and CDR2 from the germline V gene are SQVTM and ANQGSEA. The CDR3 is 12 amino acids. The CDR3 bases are TGCAGCGTTGCAGGGGGTAACGGGGAGCTGTTTTTT. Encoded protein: CSVAGGNGELFF.

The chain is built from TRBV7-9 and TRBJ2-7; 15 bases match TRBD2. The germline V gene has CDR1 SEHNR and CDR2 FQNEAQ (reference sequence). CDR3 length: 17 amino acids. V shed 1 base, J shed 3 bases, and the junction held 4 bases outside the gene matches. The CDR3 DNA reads TGTGCCAGCAGCTTAGGAGGGACTAGCGGGAGGAGCTACGAGCAGTACTTC. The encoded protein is CASSLGGTSGRSYEQYF.

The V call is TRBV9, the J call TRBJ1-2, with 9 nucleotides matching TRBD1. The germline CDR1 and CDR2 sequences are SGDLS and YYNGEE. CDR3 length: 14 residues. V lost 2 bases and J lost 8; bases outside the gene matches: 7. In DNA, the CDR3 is TGTGCCAGCAGCGTCCAACAGGGGGCGCAAGGCTACACCTTC. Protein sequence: CASSVQQGAQGYTF.

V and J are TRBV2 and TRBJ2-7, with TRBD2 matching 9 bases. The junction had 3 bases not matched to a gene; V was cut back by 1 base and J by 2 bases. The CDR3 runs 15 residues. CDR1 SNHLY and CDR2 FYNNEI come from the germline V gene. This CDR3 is CASSEGVAGAYEQYF. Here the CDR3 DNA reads TGTGCCAGCAGTGAAGGGGTAGCGGGGGCCTACGAGCAGTACTTC. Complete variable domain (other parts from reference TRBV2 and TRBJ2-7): EPEVTQTPSHQVTQMGQEVILRCVPISNHLYFYWYRQILGQKVEFLVSFYNNEISEKSEIFDDQFSVERPDGSNFTLKIRSTKLEDSAMYFCASSEGVAGAYEQYFGPGTRLTVT.

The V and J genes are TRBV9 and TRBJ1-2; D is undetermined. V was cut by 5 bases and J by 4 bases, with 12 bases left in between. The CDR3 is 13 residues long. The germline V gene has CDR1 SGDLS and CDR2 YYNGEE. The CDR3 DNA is TGTGCCAGCAGTGGGGTTAGAGGCTATGGCTACACCTTC. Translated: CASSGVRGYGYTF. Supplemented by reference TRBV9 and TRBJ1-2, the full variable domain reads DSGVTQTPKHLITATGQRVTLRCSPRSGDLSVYWYQQSLDQGLQFLIQYYNGEERAKGNILERFSAQQFPDLHSELNLSSLELGDSALYFCASSGVRGYGYTFGSGTRLTVV.

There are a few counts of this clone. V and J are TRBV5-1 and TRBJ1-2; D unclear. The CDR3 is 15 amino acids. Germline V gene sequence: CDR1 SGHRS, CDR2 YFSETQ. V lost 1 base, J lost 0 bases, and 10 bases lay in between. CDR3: CASSLYAGPNYGYTF. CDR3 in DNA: TGCGCCAGCAGCTTGTACGCAGGACCTAACTATGGCTACACCTTC.

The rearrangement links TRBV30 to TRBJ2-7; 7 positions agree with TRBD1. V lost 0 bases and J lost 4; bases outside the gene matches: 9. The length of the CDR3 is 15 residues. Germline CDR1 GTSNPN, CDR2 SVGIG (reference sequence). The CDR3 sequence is CAWSVHRTGFYEQYF. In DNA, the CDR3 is TGTGCCTGGAGTGTACACCGGACAGGCTTTTACGAGCAGTACTTC.

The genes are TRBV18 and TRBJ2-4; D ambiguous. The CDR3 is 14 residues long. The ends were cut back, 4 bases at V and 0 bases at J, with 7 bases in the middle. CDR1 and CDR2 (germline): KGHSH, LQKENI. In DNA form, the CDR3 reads TGTGCCAGCTCACTCGAGGTAGCCAAAAACATTCAGTACTTC. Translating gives CASSLEVAKNIQYF.

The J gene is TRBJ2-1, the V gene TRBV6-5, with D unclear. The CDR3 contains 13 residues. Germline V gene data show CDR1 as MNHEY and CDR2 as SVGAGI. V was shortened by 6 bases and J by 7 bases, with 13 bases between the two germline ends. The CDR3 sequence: CASSPAHWNEQFF. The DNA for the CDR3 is TGTGCCAGCAGCCCCGCCCATTGGAATGAGCAGTTCTTC.

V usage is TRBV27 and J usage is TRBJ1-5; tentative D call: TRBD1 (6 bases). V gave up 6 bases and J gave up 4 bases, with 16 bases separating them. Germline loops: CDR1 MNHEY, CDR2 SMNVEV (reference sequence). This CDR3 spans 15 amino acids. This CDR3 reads CASRPGQLSNQPQHF. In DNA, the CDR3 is TGTGCCAGCAGACCGGGACAACTTTCGAATCAGCCCCAGCATTTT.

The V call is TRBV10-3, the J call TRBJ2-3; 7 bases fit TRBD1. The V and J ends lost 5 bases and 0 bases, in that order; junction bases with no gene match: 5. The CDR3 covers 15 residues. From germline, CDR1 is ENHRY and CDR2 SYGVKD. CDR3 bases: TGTGCCATCAGTCCCCGGGACAGTAGCACAGATACGCAGTATTTT. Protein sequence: CAISPRDSSTDTQYF.

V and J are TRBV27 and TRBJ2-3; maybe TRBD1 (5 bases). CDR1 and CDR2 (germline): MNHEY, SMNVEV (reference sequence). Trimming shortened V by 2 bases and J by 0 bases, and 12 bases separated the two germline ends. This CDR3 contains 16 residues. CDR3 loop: CASSLLTALSTDTQYF. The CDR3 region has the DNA TGTGCCAGCAGTTTACTGACAGCCCTAAGCACAGATACGCAGTATTTT.

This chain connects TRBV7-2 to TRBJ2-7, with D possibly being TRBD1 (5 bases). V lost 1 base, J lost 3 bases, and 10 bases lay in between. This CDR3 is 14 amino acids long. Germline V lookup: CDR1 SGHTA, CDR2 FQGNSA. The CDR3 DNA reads TGTGCCAGCAGCTTAGTGCAGGGCGACTACGAGCAGTACTTC. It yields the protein CASSLVQGDYEQYF. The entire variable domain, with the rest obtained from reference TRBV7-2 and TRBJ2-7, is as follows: GAGVSQSPSNKVTEKGKDVELRCDPISGHTALYWYRQSLGQGLEFLIYFQGNSAPDKSGLPSDRFSAERTGGSVSTLTIQRTQQEDSAVYLCASSLVQGDYEQYFGPGTRLTVT.

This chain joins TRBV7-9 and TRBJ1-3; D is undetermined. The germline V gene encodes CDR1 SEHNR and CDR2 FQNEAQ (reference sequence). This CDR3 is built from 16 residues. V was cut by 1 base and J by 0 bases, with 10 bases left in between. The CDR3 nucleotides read TGTGCCAGCAGCTTAGTTGGCAGGACCTCTGGAAACACCATATATTTT. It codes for CASSLVGRTSGNTIYF.

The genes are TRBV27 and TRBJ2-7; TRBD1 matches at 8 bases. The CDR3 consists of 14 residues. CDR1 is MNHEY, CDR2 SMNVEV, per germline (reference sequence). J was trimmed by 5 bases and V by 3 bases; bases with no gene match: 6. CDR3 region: CASSFVPGGDEQYF. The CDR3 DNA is TGTGCCAGCAGTTTTGTCCCAGGGGGCGACGAGCAGTACTTC.

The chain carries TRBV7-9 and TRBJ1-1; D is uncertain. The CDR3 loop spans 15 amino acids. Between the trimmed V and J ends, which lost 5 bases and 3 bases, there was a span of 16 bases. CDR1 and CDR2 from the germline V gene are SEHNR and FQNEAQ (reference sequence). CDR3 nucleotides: TGTGCCAGCAGCCCGTCGGTAAATGAGGACACTGAAGCTTTCTTT. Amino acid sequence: CASSPSVNEDTEAFF.

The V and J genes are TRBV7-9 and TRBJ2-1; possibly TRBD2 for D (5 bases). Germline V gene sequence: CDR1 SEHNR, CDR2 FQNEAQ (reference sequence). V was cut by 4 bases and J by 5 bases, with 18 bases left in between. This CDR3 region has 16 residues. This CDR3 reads CASSSRTGIPNNEQFF. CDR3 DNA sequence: TGTGCCAGCAGCTCAAGAACCGGGATTCCCAACAATGAGCAGTTCTTC.